This T cell receptor beta chain came from a study of memory CD4+ T cells and cytomegalovirus serostatus. Study in general: Donors were healthy Belgian adults, 9 CMV seropositive and about two dozen seronegative.

The V gene lost 0 bases and the J gene lost 7 bases, with 9 bases spanning the gap. CDR3 length: 13 amino acids. Germline CDR1 LGHNA, CDR2 YNFKEQ. As for this clone: Its antigen is unidentified.

The sort gate was single viable CD3+CD4+CD8-CD45RO+ cells for memory CD4+ T cells. CMV serostatus came from serum IgG against pp150, pp28, p38, p52. TCRdb keeps only in-frame clones here, not all; method: immunoSEQ multiplex PCR. The data contain about 43,000 clones, about three quarters of them singletons. Study-wide findings and caveats: The CMV-associated TCR signature appears largely within the CD4+ memory repertoire. Median bootstrapped AUC for CMV status was around 0.95 originally, less than 0.93 US-trained.

Material for sequencing was memory CD4+ T cells from blood. This receptor was obtained from an adult in good health and CMV-seronegative. The chain joins TRBV4-2 to TRBJ1-2; D may be TRBD1 (5 bases). The DNA of the CDR3 is TGTGCCAGCAGCCAAGAACGCACAGGTGGCTACACCTTC. Its protein product is CASSQERTGGYTF.